These 14 T cell receptor beta chains originate from one sample sequenced in a study of T cells in Graves' hyperthyroidism and ophthalmopathy. RNA transcripts provided the source from which TCR beta CDR3 regions were amplified. TCR CDR3 underwent first-round RT-PCR with the HTBI primer set. TCRdb re-derived calls from the multiplex PCR reads in MiXCR, one entry per CDR3 protein. The sample lists more than 300,000 distinct CDR3 sequences, 14% occurring once. Material for sequencing was blood. Receptors were obtained from a woman under 40 with Graves' ophthalmopathy.

In its sample, this clonotype was seen many times. This chain connects TRBV20-1 to TRBJ2-5, with no clear D. V was pared by 1 base and J by 5 bases, with 11 bases between. This CDR3 is built from 13 residues. The germline V gene encodes CDR1 DFQATT and CDR2 SNEGSKA (reference sequence). CDR3 sequence: CSARVPPWETQYF. CDR3 nucleotide sequence: TGCAGTGCTAGAGTCCCACCCTGGGAGACCCAGTACTTC.

Many counts were recorded for this clonotype. The J gene is TRBJ2-1, the V gene TRBV6-1; the D gene is possibly TRBD1 (6 bases). The CDR3 length is 13 residues. The ends were cut back, 4 bases at V and 9 bases at J, with 13 bases in the middle. Germline values: CDR1 MNHNS, CDR2 SASEGT. CDR3 DNA: TGTGCCAGCAGTGCCGCAGGGGTCGGTGAGCAGTTCTTC. Protein: CASSAAGVGEQFF.

This clonotype occurred many times. The V gene is TRBV5-1, the J gene TRBJ2-3, with TRBD2 matching over 7 bases. This CDR3 region has 15 residues. Germline V gene lookup returns CDR1 SGHRS and CDR2 YFSETQ. V dropped 1 base and J dropped 3; count of bases not matched to a gene: 5. CDR3 DNA sequence: TGCGCCAGCAGCTTGCGGGGACTACCTACAGATACGCAGTATTTT. It codes for CASSLRGLPTDTQYF.

This clonotype was observed at least ten times. This rearrangement joins TRBV4-2 to TRBJ1-2; 8 nucleotides line up with TRBD1. The germline gives CDR1 LGHNA, CDR2 YNFKEQ. The CDR3 extends over 16 amino acids. The V and J ends lost 3 bases and 5 bases, in that order; junction bases with no gene match: 11. The CDR3, as DNA: TGTGCCAGCAGCCATGTGAAGACAGGGGAATCATATGGCTACACCTTC. Its protein is CASSHVKTGESYGYTF.

This clonotype was recorded many times. This sequence joins TRBV11-2 and TRBJ2-7, with D possibly TRBD2 on 7 matching bases. The ends were cut back, 5 bases at V and 6 bases at J, with 17 bases in the middle. Germline CDR1 is SGHAT and CDR2 is FQNNGV. CDR3 length: 14 amino acids. The CDR3 bases are TGTGCCAGCAGCCGCGGGGGCGGGGTTAGCGAGCAGTACTTC. Its protein is CASSRGGGVSEQYF.

This clonotype was recorded many times. The chain employs TRBV29-1 and TRBJ2-7, with D possibly TRBD1 on 5 matching bases. Looked up from germline, CDR1 is SQVTM and CDR2 is ANQGSEA. The ends were cut back, 2 bases at V and 3 bases at J, with 11 bases in the middle. This CDR3 is built from 13 residues. This CDR3 is CSVESWGGYEQYF. The CDR3 DNA reads as TGCAGCGTTGAATCGTGGGGCGGCTACGAGCAGTACTTC.

This clonotype was observed at least ten times. The rearrangement joins TRBV11-3 to TRBJ2-7; TRBD2 aligns across 7 bases. The CDR3 extends over 14 amino acids. The V segment lost 5 bases and the J segment 4 bases; nucleotides outside the gene matches: 8. Germline V gene sequence: CDR1 SGHNT, CDR2 YENEEA. The chain's CDR3 is CASSPRAGVYEQYF. Here the CDR3 DNA reads TGTGCCAGCAGCCCCCGGGCGGGGGTTTACGAGCAGTACTTC.

At least ten counts were recorded for this clonotype. The chain has TRBV7-3 and TRBJ2-1; 8 positions match TRBD2. The CDR3 loop spans 16 amino acids. Germline CDR1 is SGHTA and CDR2 is FQGTGA. With 4 bases clipped from V and 8 bases from J, the junction kept 13 bases outside the gene matches. DNA for the CDR3: TGTGCCAGCAGCTCCGAACCGGGACTAGGGTGGGATGAGCAGTTCTTC. It translates to CASSSEPGLGWDEQFF.

A word on this clonotype: One end of the junction does not line up with germline, which may come from a read error. The rearrangement joins TRBV30 to TRBJ1-2; D call uncertain. Looked up from germline, CDR1 is GTSNPN and CDR2 is SVGIG (reference sequence). The CDR3 has 11 amino acids. CDR3 coding DNA: TGTGCCTGGAGAGAGACCTATGGATACACCTTC. This translates into CAWRETYGYTF.

This clonotype has a count of ten or more. This rearrangement joins TRBV14 to TRBJ2-5, with 7 bases matching TRBD2. Germline CDR1 reads SGHDN; CDR2 reads FVKESK. The CDR3 is made up of 16 amino acids. V was pared by 4 bases and J by 1 base, with 9 bases of the junction left unmatched. The CDR3 here is CASSPGLVRAQETQYF. The CDR3, as DNA: TGTGCCAGCAGCCCCGGACTAGTCAGAGCCCAAGAGACCCAGTACTTC.

This clonotype appeared many times. The V call is TRBV28, the J call TRBJ2-2; D may correspond to TRBD1 or TRBD2 (5 bases each). The CDR3 is made up of 11 amino acids. Germline-derived CDR1 and CDR2 are MDHEN and SYDVKM. CDR3 sequence: CTSGARGELFF. CDR3 DNA sequence: TGTACCTCCGGGGCCCGCGGGGAGCTGTTTTTT. Using reference TRBV28 and TRBJ2-2 for the parts outside the CDR3, the full variable domain is DVKVTQSSRYLVKRTGEKVFLECVQDMDHENMFWYRQDPGLGLRLIYFSYDVKMKEKGDIPEGYSVSREKKERFSLILESASTNQTSMYLCTSGARGELFFGEGSRLTVL.

This clonotype occurred many times. The rearrangement links TRBV20-1 to TRBJ1-2; maybe TRBD1 (6 bases). Germline V gives CDR1 DFQATT, CDR2 SNEGSKA (reference sequence). V was clipped by 3 bases and J by 1 base, with 12 bases between them. This CDR3 region has 14 residues. The CDR3 region is CSASATGDNYGYTF. The CDR3 DNA follows: TGCAGTGCTAGCGCGACAGGCGATAACTATGGCTACACCTTC.

This sequence joins TRBV20-1 and TRBJ2-1, with 12 bases fitting TRBD2. This CDR3 contains 14 residues. Germline CDR1 is DFQATT and CDR2 is SNEGSKA (reference sequence). V shed 5 bases and J 8 bases; nucleotides not matched to a gene: 7. CDR3 DNA: TGCAGTGCTTCCTATACTAGCGGGGGGTATGAGCAGTTCTTC. Translation: CSASYTSGGYEQFF.

This clonotype showed up many times. The chain joins TRBV3-1 to TRBJ2-5; 9 bases line up with TRBD1. Germline loops: CDR1 LGHDT, CDR2 YNNKEL (reference sequence). This CDR3 region has 17 residues. Germline trimming cut 5 bases from V and 5 bases from J; bases unmatched to any gene: 15. The CDR3: CASSYRGQGRGIETQYF. The CDR3 DNA sequence: TGTGCCAGCAGCTATAGGGGACAGGGAAGAGGAATTGAGACCCAGTACTTC.